These 23 T cell receptor beta chains came from one sample sequenced in a study of blood T cell repertoires in COVID-19. Libraries were prepared by immunoSEQ multiplex PCR; TCRdb keeps only in-frame clonotypes and omits some of them. Here the sample spans about 97,000 clones, around 86% being singletons. The specimen sequenced was peripheral blood. Source of these receptors: a man aged 45-65 years with active or convalescent COVID-19.

A word on this clone: Other DNA sequences in this sample translate to the same CDR3. CDR3 nucleotide sequence: TGTGCCACCAGTGATCCTCCAGGGCAGCAGTACTTC. This codes for CATSDPPGQQYF. The chain links TRBV24-1 to TRBJ2-7; the D gene is possibly TRBD1 (5 bases). This CDR3 comprises 12 residues. Germline assignment: CDR1 KGHDR and CDR2 SFDVKD. Deletions cut 3 bases from V and 8 bases from J, with 10 bases between.

The chain joins TRBV30 to TRBJ2-5, with 7 positions matching TRBD1. Germline CDR1 and CDR2: GTSNPN and SVGIG (reference sequence). There are 13 residues in the CDR3. J gave up 3 bases and V 4 bases, and 5 bases lay outside the gene matches. This CDR3 reads CAWTPGTEETQYF. In DNA form, the CDR3 reads TGTGCCTGGACCCCCGGGACAGAAGAGACCCAGTACTTC.

The V call is TRBV6-5, the J call TRBJ2-7; a weak D match, TRBD1 (6 bases). Per the germline V gene, CDR1 is MNHEY and CDR2 is SVGAGI. The CDR3 runs 12 residues. The germline V and J ends were trimmed by 5 bases and 4 bases, with 9 bases remaining between them. As DNA, the CDR3 is TGTGCCAGCAGTAGGGACATTTACGAGCAGTACTTC. Translation: CASSRDIYEQYF.

This sequence joins TRBV7-7 and TRBJ2-5, with 7 bases matching TRBD2. Germline CDR1 and CDR2: SSHAT and FNYEAQ (reference sequence). The CDR3 spans 16 residues. Trimming cost V 4 bases and J 9 bases; bases outside gene matches: 17. This CDR3 is CASSSALGPSGRPQYF. The DNA of the CDR3 is TGTGCCAGCAGCTCCGCCCTGGGACCCTCCGGGAGGCCCCAGTACTTC.

Worth noting for this clone: Other DNA variants within this sample encode the same CDR3. J is TRBJ2-2 and V is TRBV4-3; no clear D gene. This CDR3 comprises 13 residues. Germline values: CDR1 LGHNA, CDR2 YSLEER. V dropped 0 bases and J dropped 5 bases, with 4 bases sitting between them. The CDR3 DNA sequence: TGCGCCAGCAGCCAAGATCGTACCGGGGAGCTGTTTTTT. Translation: CASSQDRTGELFF.

The chain employs TRBV28 and TRBJ1-1; tentatively, D is TRBD1 (5 bases). The CDR3 contains 15 residues. Germline loops: CDR1 MDHEN, CDR2 SYDVKM. The V gene lost 6 bases and the J gene lost 4 bases, with 18 bases spanning the gap. The CDR3 region is CASSTWGGKATEAFF. The CDR3 DNA reads as TGTGCCAGCAGCACCTGGGGGGGTAAAGCCACTGAAGCTTTCTTT. Full variable domain (remainder filled in from reference TRBV28 and TRBJ1-1): DVKVTQSSRYLVKRTGEKVFLECVQDMDHENMFWYRQDPGLGLRLIYFSYDVKMKEKGDIPEGYSVSREKKERFSLILESASTNQTSMYLCASSTWGGKATEAFFGQGTRLTVV.

J is TRBJ1-5 and V is TRBV28, with D perhaps matching TRBD1 (5 bases). From germline, CDR1 is MDHEN and CDR2 SYDVKM. The V gene lost 6 bases and the J gene lost 6 bases, with 12 bases spanning the gap. The CDR3 has 13 amino acids. This CDR3 is CASRGQFSQPQHF. For the CDR3, the DNA is TGTGCCAGCAGGGGGCAGTTCTCTCAGCCCCAGCATTTT.

The gene calls are TRBV3-1 (or the pseudogene TRBV3-2) and TRBJ2-3; D not certain. V was shortened by 1 base and J by 2 bases, with 7 bases between the two germline ends. Germline V gene lookup returns CDR1 LGHDT and CDR2 YNNKEL (reference sequence). The CDR3 sequence is 14 residues long. The CDR3 here is CASSQGAYTDTQYF. The CDR3 nucleotides read TGTGCCAGCAGCCAAGGGGCCTACACAGATACGCAGTATTTT.

CDR3 residues: CASSLRQGAETGELFF. DNA of the CDR3: TGTGCCAGCAGCTTGAGGCAGGGGGCGGAAACCGGGGAGCTGTTTTTT. The genes are TRBV5-5 and TRBJ2-2, with TRBD1 matching 8 bases. The ends lost 1 base at V and 5 bases at J; junction bases unmatched: 7. The CDR3 length is 16 residues. Germline loops: CDR1 SGHKS, CDR2 YYEKEE (reference sequence). The full variable domain, completed using reference TRBV5-5 and TRBJ2-2, is DAGVTQSPTHLIKTRGQQVTLRCSPISGHKSVSWYQQVLGQGPQFIFQYYEKEERGRGNFPDRFSARQFPNYSSELNVNALLLGDSALYLCASSLRQGAETGELFFGEGSRLTVL.

This clone was counted once. The rearrangement joins TRBV2 to TRBJ2-3, with TRBD2 matching over 9 bases. CDR1 is SNHLY, CDR2 FYNNEI, per germline. The V and J ends lost 2 bases and 0 bases, in that order; junction bases with no gene match: 9. This CDR3 spans 18 amino acids. The CDR3 spells CASSETAGGYFSTDTQYF. The CDR3 DNA follows: TGTGCCAGCAGTGAAACAGCGGGGGGCTATTTTAGCACAGATACGCAGTATTTT.

The chain couples TRBV6-2 or TRBV6-3 to TRBJ1-3, with TRBD1 identical over 7 bases. The CDR3 is 15 amino acids. Per the germline V gene, CDR1 is MNHEY and CDR2 is SVGEGT. V lost 5 bases and J lost 2; bases outside the gene matches: 6. DNA of the CDR3: TGTGCCAGCAGTGACGGGACAGCTACTGGAAACACCATATATTTT. It yields the protein CASSDGTATGNTIYF.

V is TRBV5-8 and J is TRBJ1-2; the D gene is possibly TRBD1 (5 bases). This CDR3 has 11 residues. The ends were cut back, 7 bases at V and 8 bases at J, with 12 bases in the middle. Germline V CDR1 and CDR2: SGHTS, YDEGEE. The CDR3 coding sequence is TGTGCCAGCCGCCTGCGGGACGGCTACACCTTC. The encoded protein is CASRLRDGYTF.

This sequence joins TRBV30 and TRBJ2-3; 11 bases align to TRBD2. This CDR3 region has 15 residues. The ends lost 1 base at V and 2 bases at J; junction bases unmatched: 2. CDR1 and CDR2 (germline): GTSNPN, SVGIG (reference sequence). The CDR3 region has the DNA TGTGCCTGGAGTGAGACTAGCGGGGCCACAGATACGCAGTATTTT. It is translated as CAWSETSGATDTQYF.

The V gene is TRBV28, the J gene TRBJ2-1, with D uncertain. The CDR3 loop spans 14 amino acids. V gave up 5 bases and J gave up 0 bases, with 8 bases separating them. CDR1 MDHEN and CDR2 SYDVKM come from the germline V gene. The CDR3 nucleotides read TGTGCCAGCAGTCCCTATACCTCCTACAATGAGCAGTTCTTC. Translating it yields CASSPYTSYNEQFF.

This clone has more than one count but fewer than ten. This chain links TRBV6-5 with TRBJ1-5; 11 bases line up with TRBD1. Germline V gene sequence: CDR1 MNHEY, CDR2 SVGAGI. This CDR3 comprises 14 residues. J was trimmed by 7 bases and V by 10 bases; bases with no gene match: 9. The CDR3 bases are TGTGCCACGGGGACAGGGGGACCGTCCCAGCCCCAGCATTTT. Protein: CATGTGGPSQPQHF.

The chain couples TRBV19 to TRBJ1-5, with TRBD1 identical over 10 bases. CDR1 is LNHDA and CDR2 is SQIVND in the germline V gene (reference sequence). The length of the CDR3 is 15 residues. V shed 8 bases, J shed 6 bases, and the junction held 10 bases outside the gene matches. The CDR3 nucleotides read TGTGCCAGTGGGGGGACAGGGGAAGCGGGTCAGCCCCAGCATTTT. Protein: CASGGTGEAGQPQHF.

The V gene is TRBV6-5, the J gene TRBJ1-5, with D tentatively TRBD1 (6 bases). The CDR3 length is 16 residues. V was cut by 4 bases and J by 3 bases, with 16 bases left in between. Germline assignment: CDR1 MNHEY and CDR2 SVGAGI. CDR3 loop: CASSFFYRDPNQPQHF. The DNA of the CDR3 is TGTGCCAGCAGTTTCTTCTACAGGGATCCCAATCAGCCCCAGCATTTT.

The rearrangement joins TRBV3-1 (or the pseudogene TRBV3-2) to TRBJ2-3; 9 bases are shared with TRBD1. The CDR3 is 15 amino acids. The V segment lost 1 base and the J segment 7 bases; nucleotides outside the gene matches: 6. Germline CDR1 LGHDT, CDR2 YNNKEL (reference sequence). CDR3 DNA: TGTGCCAGCAGCCAAGGGGGACAGGGTTGGTATACGCAGTATTTT. Its translation is CASSQGGQGWYTQYF.

The chain employs TRBV28 and TRBJ2-6; 12 bases map to TRBD1. Germline CDR1 is MDHEN and CDR2 is SYDVKM. The V and J ends lost 4 bases and 3 bases, in that order; junction bases with no gene match: 4. The CDR3 is made up of 17 amino acids. This CDR3 is CASSSGTGGVGANVLTF. The CDR3 nucleotides are TGTGCCAGCAGTTCCGGGACAGGGGGCGTTGGGGCCAACGTCCTGACTTTC.

This clone was seen only once. This rearrangement joins TRBV5-1 to TRBJ1-2, with 7 bases aligning to TRBD1. CDR1 and CDR2 from the germline V gene are SGHRS and YFSETQ. The CDR3 consists of 16 residues. J lost 5 bases, V lost 4 bases, and 14 bases had no gene match. CDR3 DNA: TGCGCCAGCAGCACGTCCGGGACAGAAAAAATTTATGGCTACACCTTC. Its protein is CASSTSGTEKIYGYTF.

DNA of the CDR3: TGTGCCAGCAGCCAACAGCTAGGAGAGACCCAGTACTTC. Amino acids: CASSQQLGETQYF. J is TRBJ2-5 and V is TRBV3-1 (or the pseudogene TRBV3-2); no definite D call. Germline V CDR1 and CDR2: LGHDT, YNNKEL (reference sequence). The CDR3 is 13 amino acids. V lost 2 bases, J lost 4 bases, and 8 bases lay in between.

The V and J genes are TRBV6-5 and TRBJ2-7; weak D call: TRBD1 (6 bases). Trimming cost V 7 bases and J 0 bases, with 13 bases left between them. The CDR3 loop spans 14 amino acids. CDR1 is MNHEY and CDR2 is SVGAGI in the germline V gene. The CDR3 protein is CASTIQGFSYEQYF. CDR3 coding DNA: TGTGCCAGCACCATACAGGGTTTCTCCTACGAGCAGTACTTC.

CDR3 nucleotides: TGTGCCAGCAGCCCTACTAGCGGGGGGGCGGATACGCAGTATTTT. It codes for CASSPTSGGADTQYF. The chain has TRBV11-2 and TRBJ2-3; 13 nucleotides align to TRBD2. The CDR3 has 15 amino acids. V shed 5 bases and J 6 bases; nucleotides not matched to a gene: 5. Germline-derived CDR1 and CDR2 are SGHAT and FQNNGV.